This T cell receptor (beta chain) derives from a study of blood T cell repertoires in COVID-19. Study background: The samples span acute and convalescent COVID-19 from the United States, Italy and Spain. Nucleic acid was either cDNA or gDNA, and it came from T cells, B-cell-depleted T cells, or PBMCs.

Per the germline V gene, CDR1 is KGHSH and CDR2 is LQKENI. V shed 6 bases and J shed 2 bases, with 5 bases lying between them. The CDR3 runs 12 residues. Using immunoSEQ multiplex PCR, the repertoire was profiled, and TCRdb retains in-frame clones only, with some absent. The table includes fewer than 65,000 clones, 85% to 90% detected once. The sequencing sample was made of peripheral blood. The sequence derives from a man aged 60 to 75 with acute or convalescent COVID-19. The V call is TRBV18, the J call TRBJ1-5; D gene ambiguous. The CDR3 DNA sequence: TGTGCCAGCTCGGGAGGCAATCAGCCCCAGCATTTT. Amino acids: CASSGGNQPQHF.